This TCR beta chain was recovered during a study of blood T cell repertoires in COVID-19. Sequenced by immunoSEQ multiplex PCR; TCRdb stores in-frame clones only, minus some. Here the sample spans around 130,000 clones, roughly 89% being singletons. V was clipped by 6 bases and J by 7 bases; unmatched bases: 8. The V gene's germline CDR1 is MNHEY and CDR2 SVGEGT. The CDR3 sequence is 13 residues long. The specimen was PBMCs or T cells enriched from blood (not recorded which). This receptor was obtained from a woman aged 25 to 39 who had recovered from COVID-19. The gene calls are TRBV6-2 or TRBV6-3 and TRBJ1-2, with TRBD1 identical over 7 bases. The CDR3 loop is CASSIQGMSGYTF. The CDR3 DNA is TGTGCCAGCAGCATACAGGGGATGAGTGGCTACACCTTC.